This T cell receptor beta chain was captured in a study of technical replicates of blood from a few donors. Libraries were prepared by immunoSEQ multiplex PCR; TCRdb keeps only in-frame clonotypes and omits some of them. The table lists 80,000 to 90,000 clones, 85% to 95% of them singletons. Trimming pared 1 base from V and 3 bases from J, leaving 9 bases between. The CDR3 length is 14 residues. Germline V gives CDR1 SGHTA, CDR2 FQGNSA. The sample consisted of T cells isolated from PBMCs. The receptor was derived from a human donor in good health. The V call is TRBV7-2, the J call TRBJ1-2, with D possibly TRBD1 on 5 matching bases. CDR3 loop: CASSLGVRDYGYTF. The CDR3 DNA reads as TGTGCCAGCAGCTTAGGGGTCAGGGACTATGGCTACACCTTC.